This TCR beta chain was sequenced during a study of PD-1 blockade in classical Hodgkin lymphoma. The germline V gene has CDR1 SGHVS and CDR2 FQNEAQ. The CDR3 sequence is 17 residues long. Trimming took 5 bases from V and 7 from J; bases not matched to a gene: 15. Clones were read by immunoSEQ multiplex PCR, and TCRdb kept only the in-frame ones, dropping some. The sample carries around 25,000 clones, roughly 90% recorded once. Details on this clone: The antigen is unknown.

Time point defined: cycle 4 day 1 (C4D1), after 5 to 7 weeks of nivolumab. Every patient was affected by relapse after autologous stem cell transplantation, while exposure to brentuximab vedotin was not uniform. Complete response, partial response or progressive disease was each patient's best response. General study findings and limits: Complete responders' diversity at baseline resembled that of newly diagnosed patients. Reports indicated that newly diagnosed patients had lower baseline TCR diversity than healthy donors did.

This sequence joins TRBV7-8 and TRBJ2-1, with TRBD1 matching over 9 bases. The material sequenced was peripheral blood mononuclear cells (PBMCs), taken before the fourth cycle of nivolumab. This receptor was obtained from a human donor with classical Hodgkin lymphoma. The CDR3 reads CASSLRTGTGSGNEQFF. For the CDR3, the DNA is TGTGCCAGCAGCCTAAGAACCGGGACAGGGTCAGGAAATGAGCAGTTCTTC.